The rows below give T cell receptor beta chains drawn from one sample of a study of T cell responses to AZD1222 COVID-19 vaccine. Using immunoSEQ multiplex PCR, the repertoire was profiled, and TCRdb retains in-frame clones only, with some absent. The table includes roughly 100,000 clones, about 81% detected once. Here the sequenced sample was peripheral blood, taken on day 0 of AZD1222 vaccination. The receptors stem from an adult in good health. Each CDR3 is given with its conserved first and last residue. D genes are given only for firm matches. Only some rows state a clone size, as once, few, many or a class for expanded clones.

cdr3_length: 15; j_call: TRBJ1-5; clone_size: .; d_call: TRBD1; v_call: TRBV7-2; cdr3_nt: TGTGCCAGCAGCTTAGCCAGGGGGAGCAATCAGCCCCAGCATTTT; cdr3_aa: CASSLARGSNQPQHF
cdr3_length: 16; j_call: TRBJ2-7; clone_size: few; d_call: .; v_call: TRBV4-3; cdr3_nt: TGCGCCAGCAGCCAAGCAACGTGGGGTCCCTTCGCCGAGCAGTACTTC; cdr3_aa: CASSQATWGPFAEQYF
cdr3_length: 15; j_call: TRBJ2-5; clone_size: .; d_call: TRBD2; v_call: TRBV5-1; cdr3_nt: TGCGCCAGCAGCTTGGACGGACTAGCCCAAGAGACCCAGTACTTC; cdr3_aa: CASSLDGLAQETQYF
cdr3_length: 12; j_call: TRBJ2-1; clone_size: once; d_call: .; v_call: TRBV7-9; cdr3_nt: TGTGCCAGCAGTCTACAATACAATGAGCAGTTCTTC; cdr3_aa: CASSLQYNEQFF
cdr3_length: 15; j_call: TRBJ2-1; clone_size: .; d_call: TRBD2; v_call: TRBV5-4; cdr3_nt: TGTGCCAGCAGCTATAGCGGGGGGGCGCGCAATGAGCAGTTCTTC; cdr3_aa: CASSYSGGARNEQFF
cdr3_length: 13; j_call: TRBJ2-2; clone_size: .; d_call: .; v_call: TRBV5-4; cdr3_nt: TGTGCCAGCAGCTATTGGGGGCCCGGGGAGCTGTTTTTT; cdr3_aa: CASSYWGPGELFF
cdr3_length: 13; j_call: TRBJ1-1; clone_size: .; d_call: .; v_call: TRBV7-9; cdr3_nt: TGTGCCAGCAGCTTTACAACGGGCACTGAAGCTTTCTTT; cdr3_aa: CASSFTTGTEAFF
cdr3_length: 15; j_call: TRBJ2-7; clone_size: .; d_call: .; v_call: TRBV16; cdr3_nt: TGTGCCAGCAGCCCAATAGGGCACTTACTCTACGAGCAGTACTTC; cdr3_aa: CASSPIGHLLYEQYF
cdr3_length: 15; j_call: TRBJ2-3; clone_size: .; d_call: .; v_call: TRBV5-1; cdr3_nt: TGCGCCAGCAGCTTGGTTGGCGGGGGCACAGATACGCAGTATTTT; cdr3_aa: CASSLVGGGTDTQYF
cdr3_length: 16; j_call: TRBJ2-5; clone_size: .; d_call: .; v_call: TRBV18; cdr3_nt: TGTGCCAGCTCACCACTTCCCTCCTCAATTGGAGAGACCCAGTACTTC; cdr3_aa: CASSPLPSSIGETQYF
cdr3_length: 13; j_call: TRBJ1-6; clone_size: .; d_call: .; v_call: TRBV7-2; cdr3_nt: TGTGCCAGCAGGCGGGACCCGGATTCACCCCTCCACTTT; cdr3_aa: CASRRDPDSPLHF
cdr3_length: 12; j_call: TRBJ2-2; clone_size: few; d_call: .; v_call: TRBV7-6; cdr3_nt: TGTGCCAGCAGCTTAAGCACCGGGGAGCTGTTTTTT; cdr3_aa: CASSLSTGELFF
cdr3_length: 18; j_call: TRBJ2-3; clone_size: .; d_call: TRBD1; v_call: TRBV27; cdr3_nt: TGTGCCAGCAGTTCGACAGGGGGGTTTATAACTAGCACAGATACGCAGTATTTT; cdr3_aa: CASSSTGGFITSTDTQYF
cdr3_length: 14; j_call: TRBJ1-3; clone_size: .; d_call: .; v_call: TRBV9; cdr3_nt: TGTGCCAGCAGCGTCGGGACGGGTGGAAACACCATATATTTT; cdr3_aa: CASSVGTGGNTIYF
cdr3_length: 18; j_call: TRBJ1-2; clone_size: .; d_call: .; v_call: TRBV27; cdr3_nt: TGTGCCAGCAGTTTAAACCCCCGGGCAGGACTGATTTTCTATGGCTACACCTTC; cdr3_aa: CASSLNPRAGLIFYGYTF
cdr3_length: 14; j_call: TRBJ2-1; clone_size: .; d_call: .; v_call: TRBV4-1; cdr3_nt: TGCGCCAGCAGCCAGCAGATCTCCTACAATGAGCAGTTCTTC; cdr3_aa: CASSQQISYNEQFF
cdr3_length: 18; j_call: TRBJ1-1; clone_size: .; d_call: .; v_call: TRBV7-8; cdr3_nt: TGTGCCAGCAGCTTAGTTGTCCGGGGTGCGTACGTGAACACTGAAGCTTTCTTT; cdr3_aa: CASSLVVRGAYVNTEAFF
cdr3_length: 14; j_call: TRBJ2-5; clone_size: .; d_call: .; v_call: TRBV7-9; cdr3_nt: TGTGCCACCGCACTAGCCGTTGAGCTAGAGACCCAGTACTTC; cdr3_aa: CATALAVELETQYF
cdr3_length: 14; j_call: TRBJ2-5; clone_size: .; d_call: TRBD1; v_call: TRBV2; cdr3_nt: TGTGCCAGCAGTCCGGACAGGGGACAAGAGACCCAGTACTTC; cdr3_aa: CASSPDRGQETQYF
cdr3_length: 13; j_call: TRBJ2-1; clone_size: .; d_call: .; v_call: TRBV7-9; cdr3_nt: TGTGCCAGCAGCTCCGGGATACACAATGAGCAGTTCTTC; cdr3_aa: CASSSGIHNEQFF
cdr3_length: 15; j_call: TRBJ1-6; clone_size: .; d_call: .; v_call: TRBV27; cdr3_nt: TGTGCCAGCAGTTTGCGTCCAGGGAGTAATTCACCCCTCCACTTT; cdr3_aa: CASSLRPGSNSPLHF
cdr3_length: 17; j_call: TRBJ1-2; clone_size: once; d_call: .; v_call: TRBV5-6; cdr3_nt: TGTGCCAGCAGCGGGGTGTTGGGAGCCTCCAGCCAAGATGGCTACACCTTC; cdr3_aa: CASSGVLGASSQDGYTF
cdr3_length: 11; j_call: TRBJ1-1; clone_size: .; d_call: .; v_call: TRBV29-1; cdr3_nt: TGCAGCGTTGTTAGGGACACTGAAGCTTTCTTT; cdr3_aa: CSVVRDTEAFF
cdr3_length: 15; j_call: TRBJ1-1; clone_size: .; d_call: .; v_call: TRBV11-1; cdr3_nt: TGTGCCAGCAGCTTAGTGGCCACCAAGAACACTGAAGCTTTCTTT; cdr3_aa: CASSLVATKNTEAFF
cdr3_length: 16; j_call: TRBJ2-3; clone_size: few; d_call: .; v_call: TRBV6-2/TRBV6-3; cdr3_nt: TGTGCCAGCAGTCCGCGTGAGGGTAGCCTTGACCTTACGCAGTATTTT; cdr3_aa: CASSPREGSLDLTQYF
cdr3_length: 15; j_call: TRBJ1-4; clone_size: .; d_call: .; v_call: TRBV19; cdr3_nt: TGTGCCAGTAGTATAGGAGGGGGGCGATATGAAAAACTGTTTTTT; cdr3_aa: CASSIGGGRYEKLFF
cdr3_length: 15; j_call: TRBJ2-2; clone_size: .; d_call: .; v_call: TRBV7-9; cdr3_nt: TGTGCCAGCAGCCTAAGGACTAAGAACACCGGGGAGCTGTTTTTT; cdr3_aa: CASSLRTKNTGELFF
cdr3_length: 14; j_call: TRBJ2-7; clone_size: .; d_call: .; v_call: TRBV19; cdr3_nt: TGTGCCAGTAGTATTCGGACTCAGGCGAGCGAGCAGTACTTC; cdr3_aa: CASSIRTQASEQYF
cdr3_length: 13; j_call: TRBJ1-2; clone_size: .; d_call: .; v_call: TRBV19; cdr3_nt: TGTGCCAGTAGACCCGGGTCTGGGGATGGCTACACCTTC; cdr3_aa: CASRPGSGDGYTF
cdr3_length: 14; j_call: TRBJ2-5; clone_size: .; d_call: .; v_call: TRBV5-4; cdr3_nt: TGTGCCAGCAGCTTGGGGGAAAGTCAAGAGACCCAGTACTTC; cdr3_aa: CASSLGESQETQYF
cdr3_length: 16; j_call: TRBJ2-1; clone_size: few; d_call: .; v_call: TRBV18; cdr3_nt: TGTGCCAGCTCACCACCGTTGGCAGACTCCTACAATGAGCAGTTCTTC; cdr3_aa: CASSPPLADSYNEQFF
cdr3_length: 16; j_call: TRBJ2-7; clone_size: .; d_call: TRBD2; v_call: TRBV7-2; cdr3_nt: TGTGCCAGCAGCCCTAAGACTAGCGGGGGGGCCTTCGAGCAGTACTTC; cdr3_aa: CASSPKTSGGAFEQYF
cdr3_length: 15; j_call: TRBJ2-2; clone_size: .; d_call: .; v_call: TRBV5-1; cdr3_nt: TGCGCCAGCAGCCTATACGGACCAAACACCGGGGAGCTGTTTTTT; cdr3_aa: CASSLYGPNTGELFF
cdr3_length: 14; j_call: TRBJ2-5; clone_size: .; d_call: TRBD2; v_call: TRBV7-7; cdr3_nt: TGTGCTAGCAGCCCCAGCGGGGACCGGGAGACCCAGTACTTC; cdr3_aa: CASSPSGDRETQYF
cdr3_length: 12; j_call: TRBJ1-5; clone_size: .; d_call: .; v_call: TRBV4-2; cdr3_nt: TGTGCCAGCAGCCAAGGGAGTCAGCCCCAGCATTTT; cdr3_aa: CASSQGSQPQHF
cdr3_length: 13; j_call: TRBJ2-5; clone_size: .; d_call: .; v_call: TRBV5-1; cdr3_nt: TGCGCCAGCAGCTTGTCTGGGGAGGAGACCCAGTACTTC; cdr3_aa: CASSLSGEETQYF
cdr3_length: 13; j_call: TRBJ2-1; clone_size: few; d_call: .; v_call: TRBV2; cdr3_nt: TGTGCCAGCAGTGAACAGAATTGGAATGAGCAGTTCTTC; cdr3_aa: CASSEQNWNEQFF
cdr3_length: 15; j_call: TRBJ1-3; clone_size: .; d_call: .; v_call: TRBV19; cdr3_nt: TGTGCCAGTAGCAACCGGGGCTTCCTAGGAAACACCATATATTTT; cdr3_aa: CASSNRGFLGNTIYF
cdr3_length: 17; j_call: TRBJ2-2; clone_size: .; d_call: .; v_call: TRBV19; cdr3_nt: TGTGCCAGTAGTATAGGACGACGGGGGTTTCTGACCGGGGAGCTGTTTTTT; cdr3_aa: CASSIGRRGFLTGELFF
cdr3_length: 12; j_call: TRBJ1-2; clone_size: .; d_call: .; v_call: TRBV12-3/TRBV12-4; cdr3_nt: TGTGCCAGCAGTCGAGGACAGACTGGCTACACCTTC; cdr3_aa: CASSRGQTGYTF
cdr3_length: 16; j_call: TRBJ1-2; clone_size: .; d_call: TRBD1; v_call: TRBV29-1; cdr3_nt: TGCAGCGTTGGGGTTCGAAACAGGGGGCGGAACTATGGCTACACCTTC; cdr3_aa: CSVGVRNRGRNYGYTF
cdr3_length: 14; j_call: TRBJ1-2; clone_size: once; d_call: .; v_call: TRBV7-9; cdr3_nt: TGTGCCAGCAGCCCCCCCAGGGAGAACTATGGCTACACCTTC; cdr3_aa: CASSPPRENYGYTF
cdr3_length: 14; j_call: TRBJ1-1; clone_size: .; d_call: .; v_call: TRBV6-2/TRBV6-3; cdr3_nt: TGTGCCAGCAGTTGGGCAGGGACGAACACTGAAGCTTTCTTT; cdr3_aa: CASSWAGTNTEAFF
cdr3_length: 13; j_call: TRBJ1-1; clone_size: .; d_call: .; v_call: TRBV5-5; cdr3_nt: TGTGCCAGCAGCTTAGGTTGGAGCACTGAAGCTTTCTTT; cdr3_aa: CASSLGWSTEAFF
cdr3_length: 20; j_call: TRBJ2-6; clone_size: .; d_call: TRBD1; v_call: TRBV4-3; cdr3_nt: TGCGCCAGCAGCCAAGTGAGACAGGGGGCGACTCTAGCTGGGGCCAACGTCCTGACTTTC; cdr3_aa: CASSQVRQGATLAGANVLTF
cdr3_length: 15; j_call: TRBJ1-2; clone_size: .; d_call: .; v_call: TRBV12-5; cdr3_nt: TGTGCTAGTGGTGGTTTGTTGAGACAGCTTTATGGCTACACCTTC; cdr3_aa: CASGGLLRQLYGYTF
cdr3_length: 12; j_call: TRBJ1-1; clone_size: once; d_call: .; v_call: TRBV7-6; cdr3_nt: TGTGCCATCAAGGACTACGGCGCTGAAGCTTTCTTT; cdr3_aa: CAIKDYGAEAFF
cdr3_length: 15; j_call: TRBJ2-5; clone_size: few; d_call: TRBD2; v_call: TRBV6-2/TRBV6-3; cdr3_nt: TGTGCCAGCAGCAACCAGCCGGGACTAGCGGGGGTTGTGGACTTC; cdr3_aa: CASSNQPGLAGVVDF
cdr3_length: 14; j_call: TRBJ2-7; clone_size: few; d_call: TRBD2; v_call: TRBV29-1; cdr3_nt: TGCAGCGTTGTCTTACTAGCGGGACCCTACGAGCAGTACTTC; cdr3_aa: CSVVLLAGPYEQYF
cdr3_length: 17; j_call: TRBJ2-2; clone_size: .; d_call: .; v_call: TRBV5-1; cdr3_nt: TGCGCCAGCAGCTTGGCCATGAGGGGAGAGGACACCGGGGAGCTGTTTTTT; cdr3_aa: CASSLAMRGEDTGELFF
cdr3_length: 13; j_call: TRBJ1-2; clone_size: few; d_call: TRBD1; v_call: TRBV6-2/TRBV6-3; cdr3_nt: TGTGCCAGCAGTTACTGGACAGGGTCTGGCTACACCTTC; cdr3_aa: CASSYWTGSGYTF
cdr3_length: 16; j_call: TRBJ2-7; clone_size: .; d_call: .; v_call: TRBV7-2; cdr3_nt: TGTGCCAGCAGCCAATGGAAGGGACGGTTCTCCTACGAGCAGTACTTC; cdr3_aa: CASSQWKGRFSYEQYF
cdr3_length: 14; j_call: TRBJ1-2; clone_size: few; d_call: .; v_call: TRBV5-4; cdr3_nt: TGTGCCAGCAGCTTGGTAGGGACCGGATATGGCTACACCTTC; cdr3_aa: CASSLVGTGYGYTF